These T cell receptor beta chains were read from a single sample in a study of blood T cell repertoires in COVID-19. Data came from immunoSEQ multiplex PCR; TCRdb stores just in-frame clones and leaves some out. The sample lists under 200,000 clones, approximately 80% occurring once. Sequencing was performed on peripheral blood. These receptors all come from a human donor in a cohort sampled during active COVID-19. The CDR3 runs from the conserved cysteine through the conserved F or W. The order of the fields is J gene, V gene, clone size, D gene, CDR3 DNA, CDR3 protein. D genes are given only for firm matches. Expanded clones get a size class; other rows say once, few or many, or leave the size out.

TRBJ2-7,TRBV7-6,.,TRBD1,TGTGCCAGCAGCCCTGGACAGGGGGCCTACGAGCAGTACTTC,CASSPGQGAYEQYF
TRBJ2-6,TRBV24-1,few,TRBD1,TGTGCCACCAGTGATCCCGGGACAGGAATCTCTGGGGCCAACGTCCTGACTTTC,CATSDPGTGISGANVLTF
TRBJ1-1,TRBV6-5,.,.,TGTGCCAGCAGTTACGCGGGATACACTGAAGCTTTCTTT,CASSYAGYTEAFF
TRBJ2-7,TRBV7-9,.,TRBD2,TGTGCCAGCAGCCAAAGCGGGGCACCCTCCTACGAGCAGTACTTC,CASSQSGAPSYEQYF
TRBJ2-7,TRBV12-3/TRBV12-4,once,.,TGTGCCAGCAGCCAGGGGGGATACGAGCAGTACTTC,CASSQGGYEQYF
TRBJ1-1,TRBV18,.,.,TGTGCCAGCTCAGGCCCTAGGGGCACTGAAGCTTTCTTT,CASSGPRGTEAFF
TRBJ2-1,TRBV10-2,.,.,TGCGCCAGCAGCCCGACTTCTTACAATGAGCAGTTCTTC,CASSPTSYNEQFF
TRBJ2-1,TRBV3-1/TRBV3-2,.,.,TGTGCCAGCAGCCAAGGCGTATCCAATGAGCAGTTCTTC,CASSQGVSNEQFF
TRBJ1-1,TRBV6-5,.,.,TGTGCCAGTTGGGGGGCTGAAGCTTTCTTT,CASWGAEAFF
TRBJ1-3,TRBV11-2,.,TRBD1,TGTGCCAGCAGCTTAGAGAGGGGGACAGCTGGAAACACCATATATTTT,CASSLERGTAGNTIYF
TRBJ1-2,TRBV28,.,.,TGTGCCAGCCTTAGTCCCGGACAGACTTATGGCTACACCTTC,CASLSPGQTYGYTF
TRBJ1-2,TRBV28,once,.,TGTGCCAGCAGTCTGGCACAGGTCTTGCGTGGCTACACCTTC,CASSLAQVLRGYTF
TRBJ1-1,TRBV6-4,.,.,TGTGCCAGCTCCGACAGAGCTAACACTGAAGCTTTCTTT,CASSDRANTEAFF
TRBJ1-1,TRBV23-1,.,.,TGCGCCAGCAGTCACCGGGGGGGGACTGAAGCTTTCTTT,CASSHRGGTEAFF
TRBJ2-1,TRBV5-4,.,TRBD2,TGTGCCAGCAGCAATGGACTAGCGGGAGGGGGGGGCTACAATGAGCAGTTCTTC,CASSNGLAGGGGYNEQFF
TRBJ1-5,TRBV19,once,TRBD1,TGTGCCAGTAGTATAGGGCCAGGGGGGCAGCCCCAGCATTTT,CASSIGPGGQPQHF
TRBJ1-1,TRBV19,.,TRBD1,TGTGCCAGTAGTGTCCGGGACAGGGGGCGAGGCACTGAAGCTTTCTTT,CASSVRDRGRGTEAFF
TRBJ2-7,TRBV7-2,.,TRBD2,TGTGCCAGCAGCTCTGGACTAGCGGGAGTGCACGAGCAGTACTTC,CASSSGLAGVHEQYF
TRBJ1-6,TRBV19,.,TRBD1,TGTGCCAGTAGTATCCCCGGGACAGGGCTTTCACCCCTCCACTTT,CASSIPGTGLSPLHF
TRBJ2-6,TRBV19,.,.,TGTGCCAGTAGTCCCCGGGAAGTTGGGGCCAACGTCCTGACTTTC,CASSPREVGANVLTF
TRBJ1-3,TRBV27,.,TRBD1,TGTGCCAGCAGTTCGGGGGTGACAGGGCCCGGAAACACCATATATTTT,CASSSGVTGPGNTIYF
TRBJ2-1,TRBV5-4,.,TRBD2,TGTGCCAGCAGCCCCGGGACTAGCGGGTTATCCTACAATGAGCAGTTCTTC,CASSPGTSGLSYNEQFF
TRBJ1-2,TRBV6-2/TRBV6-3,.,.,TGTGCCAGCAGCCTCCCTCAGAACAGCCGATCTTTCTATGGCTACACCTTC,CASSLPQNSRSFYGYTF
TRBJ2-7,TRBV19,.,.,TGTGCCAGTAGTCCGAGGGCGGGCTCCTACGAGCAGTACTTC,CASSPRAGSYEQYF
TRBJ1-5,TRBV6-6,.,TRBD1,TGTGCCAGCAGTCGAAGGGGACAGGGGGCTCCACCGACGGCCAATCAGCCCCAGCATTTT,CASSRRGQGAPPTANQPQHF
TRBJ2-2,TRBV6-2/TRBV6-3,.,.,TGTGCCAGCAGTTACGAGGGCAGGGGAGCCCGGGAGCTGTTTTTT,CASSYEGRGARELFF
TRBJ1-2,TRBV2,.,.,TGTGCCAGCAGTGAAACGGGTGCTAAGGGGTATGGCTACACCTTC,CASSETGAKGYGYTF
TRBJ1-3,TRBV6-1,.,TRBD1,TGTGCCAGCAGTGCCGACTACGCTTCCGGGACAGGGGGAAACACCATATATTTT,CASSADYASGTGGNTIYF
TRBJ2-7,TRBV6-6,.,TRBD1,TGTGCCAGCACCCAAGGGGCAGGGGGCGGCAGGGAGCAGTACTTC,CASTQGAGGGREQYF
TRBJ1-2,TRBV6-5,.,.,TGTGCCAGCACTGCGGGGGGAATCTATGGCTACACCTTC,CASTAGGIYGYTF
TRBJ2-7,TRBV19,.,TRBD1,TGTGCCAGTAAGGGGGCCGGTAGCTCCTACGAGCAGTACTTC,CASKGAGSSYEQYF
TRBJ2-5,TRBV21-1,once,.,TGTGCCAGCAGCAAAGACCTAGCGGAAAGGAGGGAGACCCAGTACTTC,CASSKDLAERRETQYF
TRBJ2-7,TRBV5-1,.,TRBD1,TGCGCCAGCAGCGGACAGGGCTACGAGCAGTACTTC,CASSGQGYEQYF
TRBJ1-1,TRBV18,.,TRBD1,TGTGCCAGCTCACCAGTACTACCGGGACAGGGGGCGATAGCTTTCTTT,CASSPVLPGQGAIAFF